Listed here are 10 T cell receptor beta chains from one sample, sequenced in a study of blood T cells in healthy people across ages. For the second PCR, which ran for roughly 7 to 11 cycles, a sample-barcoded 5' primer and a J-beta primer mix were used. MiXCR, run by TCRdb on the 5' RACE reads, gives a single entry per CDR3 protein. The data show about 1 million distinct CDR3 sequences, with roughly 45% seen just once and approximately 17% held by the top ten. Source material: blood. All receptors derive from an older woman in good health.

In this sample, this clonotype turned up many times. The V and J genes are TRBV27 and TRBJ2-7, with 9 bases fitting TRBD2. The V and J ends lost 5 bases and 3 bases, in that order; junction bases with no gene match: 8. The CDR3 spans 15 residues. Germline CDR1 reads MNHEY; CDR2 reads SMNVEV (reference sequence). This CDR3 is CASSLLAGVRYEQYF. The DNA of the CDR3 is TGTGCCAGCAGTCTTTTAGCGGGAGTGCGCTACGAGCAGTACTTC.

CDR3 residues: CASSLPGAEETQYF. For the CDR3, the DNA is TGTGCCAGCAGTTTACCGGGGGCAGAAGAGACCCAGTACTTC. V gene TRBV6-5 combines with J gene TRBJ2-5, with D perhaps being TRBD1 or TRBD2 (6 bases each). V lost 4 bases, J lost 3 bases, and 12 bases lay in between. The germline CDR1 and CDR2 sequences are MNHEY and SVGAGI. The CDR3 loop spans 14 amino acids.

The V call is TRBV10-3, the J call TRBJ2-7; D is tentatively TRBD1 or TRBD2 (5 bases each). V lost 5 bases to trimming and J lost 4 bases, with 21 bases between them. The germline V gene encodes CDR1 ENHRY and CDR2 SYGVKD. The CDR3 has 16 residues. CDR3 bases: TGTGCCATCAGTCTCATATCCCAGGGAGTTGGGTACGAGCAGTACTTC. Amino acids: CAISLISQGVGYEQYF.

The genes are TRBV4-1 and TRBJ2-2; D assignment may be TRBD1 or TRBD2 (6 bases each). The CDR3 runs 18 residues. CDR1 and CDR2 (germline): MGHRA, YSYEKL. V lost 0 bases, J lost 0 bases, and 14 bases lay in between. The CDR3 loop reads CASSQDRRGSANTGELFF. Here the CDR3 DNA reads TGCGCCAGCAGCCAAGATAGGAGGGGGAGCGCGAACACCGGGGAGCTGTTTTTT.

The chain is built from TRBV20-1 and TRBJ2-3; D possibly corresponds to TRBD2 (6 bases). The CDR3 is made up of 17 amino acids. Trimming removed 3 bases at V and 3 bases at J, with 22 bases between. Germline CDR1 reads DFQATT; CDR2 reads SNEGSKA (reference sequence). The CDR3 sequence is CSASVGGSIARTDTQYF. CDR3 DNA sequence: TGCAGTGCTAGCGTGGGGGGATCAATCGCCCGGACAGATACGCAGTATTTT.

The V call is TRBV3-1, the J call TRBJ2-4; D is ambiguous. The CDR3 is made up of 18 amino acids. CDR1 is LGHDT, CDR2 YNNKEL, per germline (reference sequence). V shed 2 bases and J shed 0 bases, with 17 bases lying between them. The CDR3 region has the DNA TGTGCCAGCAGCCAATTAGGAGACTCACACCTAGCCAAAAACATTCAGTACTTC. This codes for CASSQLGDSHLAKNIQYF.

The chain employs TRBV28 and TRBJ2-1, with D uncertain. The CDR3 is 15 amino acids. V gave up 2 bases and J gave up 4 bases, with 12 bases separating them. Germline assignment: CDR1 MDHEN and CDR2 SYDVKM. The CDR3 loop reads CASSLRLRKYNEQFF. CDR3 coding DNA: TGTGCCAGCAGTTTACGCTTAAGGAAGTACAATGAGCAGTTCTTC.

The chain combines TRBV20-1 with TRBJ2-1; TRBD2 agrees at 7 bases. Germline-derived CDR1 and CDR2 are DFQATT and SNEGSKA (reference sequence). J lost 3 bases, V lost 2 bases, and 19 bases had no gene match. The CDR3 extends over 19 amino acids. CDR3 loop: CSARFSLSVRREGYNEQFF. Here the CDR3 DNA reads TGCAGTGCTAGATTTAGTTTATCCGTGAGGAGGGAGGGCTACAATGAGCAGTTCTTC.

J is TRBJ1-2 and V is TRBV27; 12 bases align to TRBD1. The V gene's germline CDR1 is MNHEY and CDR2 SMNVEV (reference sequence). J gave up 5 bases and V 2 bases, and 3 bases lay outside the gene matches. The CDR3 totals 15 residues. The CDR3, as DNA: TGTGCCAGCAGTTTAACGGGACAGGGGGCTTATGGCTACACCTTC. As protein: CASSLTGQGAYGYTF.

This clonotype was found once. V usage is TRBV6-6 and J usage is TRBJ1-1; D not resolved. Germline V CDR1 and CDR2: MNHNY, SVGAGI (reference sequence). The ends were cut back, 6 bases at V and 0 bases at J, with 14 bases in the middle. This CDR3 spans 15 amino acids. CDR3 DNA: TGTGCCAGCAGGAAAGCACTCTCCATGAACACTGAAGCTTTCTTT. It codes for CASRKALSMNTEAFF.